This T cell receptor beta chain was observed in a study of shared clonotypes between healthy human individuals. Findings and limits, study-wide: Researchers found naive subsets generally carried larger estimated richness than memory subsets. Clonotypes not shared had lower generation probabilities than those common to all four donors.

There are 15 residues in the CDR3. Germline V lookup: CDR1 MGHDK, CDR2 SYGVNS. Losses at the gene ends were 2 bases for V and 1 base for J; bases not matched to a gene: 3. About this clone itself: Antigen unknown.

Those who donated were healthy HIV-negative adults, with no recent acute infections or vaccinations reported. For each subset, genomic DNA was distributed in equal portions over several immunoSEQ plates. Sequencing was performed with immunoSEQ multiplex PCR; in TCRdb, only in-frame clones are kept and a portion is missing. The table lists nearly 1,000,000 clones, approximately 80% of them singletons. The origin of this receptor is a man aged 18 to 30 in good health. The chain joins TRBV25-1 to TRBJ1-1, with TRBD1 matching 8 bases. Input material: memory CD4+ T cells sorted from blood. The subset: CD45RA-negative fraction. The DNA of the CDR3 is TGTGCCAGCAGTGAACTGGACAGGGAGAACACTGAAGCTTTCTTT. Its protein is CASSELDRENTEAFF.